This T cell receptor (beta chain) derives from a study of blood T cell repertoires in COVID-19. Study details: The United States, Italy and Spain were the sources of the acute and convalescent COVID-19 samples.

The junction had 13 bases not matched to a gene; V was cut back by 4 bases and J by 8 bases. This CDR3 has 16 amino acids. Germline lookup yields CDR1 SGDLS and CDR2 YYNGEE. In the authors' methods: Reference gene primer amplification yielded estimated nucleated cell counts. Measured with immunoSEQ multiplex PCR; TCRdb has only the in-frame clones, and not every one. The DNA gave D and trimming, while V, J and clone size come from that table. This table has tens of thousands of clones, approximately 86% appearing once. Sequenced input: peripheral blood. The TCR sequence derives from a man in his fifties with active COVID-19. The chain couples TRBV9 to TRBJ2-1, with TRBD2 matching over 9 bases. CDR3 protein: CASSPGGGAGSYEQFF. The CDR3 DNA follows: TGTGCCAGCAGCCCCGGCGGGGGGGCCGGGTCTTATGAGCAGTTCTTC.